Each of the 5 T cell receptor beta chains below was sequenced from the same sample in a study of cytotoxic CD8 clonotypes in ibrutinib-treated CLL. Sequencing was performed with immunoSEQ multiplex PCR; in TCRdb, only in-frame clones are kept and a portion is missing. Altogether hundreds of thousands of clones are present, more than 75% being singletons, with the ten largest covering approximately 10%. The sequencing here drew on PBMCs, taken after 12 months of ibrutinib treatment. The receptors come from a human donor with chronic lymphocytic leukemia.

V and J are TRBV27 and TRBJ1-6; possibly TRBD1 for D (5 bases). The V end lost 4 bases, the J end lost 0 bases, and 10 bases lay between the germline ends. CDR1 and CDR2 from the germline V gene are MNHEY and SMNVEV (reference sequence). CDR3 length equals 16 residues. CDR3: CASSSRGSSYNSPLHF. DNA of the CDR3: TGTGCCAGCAGTTCGCGGGGGAGCTCCTATAATTCACCCCTCCACTTT.

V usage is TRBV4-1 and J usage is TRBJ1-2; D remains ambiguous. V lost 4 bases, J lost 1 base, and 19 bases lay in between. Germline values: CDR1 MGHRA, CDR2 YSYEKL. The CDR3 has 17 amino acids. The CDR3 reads CASSPRVDPRINYGYTF. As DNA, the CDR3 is TGCGCCAGCAGCCCACGTGTGGACCCTAGGATTAACTATGGCTACACCTTC.

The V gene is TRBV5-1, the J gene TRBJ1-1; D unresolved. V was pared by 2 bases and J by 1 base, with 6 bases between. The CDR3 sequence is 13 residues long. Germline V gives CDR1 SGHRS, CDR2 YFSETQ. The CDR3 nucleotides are TGCGCCAGCAGCTTACCAGGGAACACTGAAGCTTTCTTT. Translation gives CASSLPGNTEAFF.

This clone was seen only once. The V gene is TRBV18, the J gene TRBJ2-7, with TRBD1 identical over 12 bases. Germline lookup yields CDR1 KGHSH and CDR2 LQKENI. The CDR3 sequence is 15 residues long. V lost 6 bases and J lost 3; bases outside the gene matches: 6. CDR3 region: CASSLGQGAFYEQYF. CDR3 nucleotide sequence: TGTGCCAGCTCCCTGGGACAGGGGGCTTTCTACGAGCAGTACTTC.

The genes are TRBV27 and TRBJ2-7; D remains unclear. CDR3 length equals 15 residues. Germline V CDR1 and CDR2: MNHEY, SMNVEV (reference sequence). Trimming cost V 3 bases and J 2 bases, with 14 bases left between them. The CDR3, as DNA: TGTGCCAGCAGTTTCAGCAGGATCGCTCCCTACGAGCAGTACTTC. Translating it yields CASSFSRIAPYEQYF.